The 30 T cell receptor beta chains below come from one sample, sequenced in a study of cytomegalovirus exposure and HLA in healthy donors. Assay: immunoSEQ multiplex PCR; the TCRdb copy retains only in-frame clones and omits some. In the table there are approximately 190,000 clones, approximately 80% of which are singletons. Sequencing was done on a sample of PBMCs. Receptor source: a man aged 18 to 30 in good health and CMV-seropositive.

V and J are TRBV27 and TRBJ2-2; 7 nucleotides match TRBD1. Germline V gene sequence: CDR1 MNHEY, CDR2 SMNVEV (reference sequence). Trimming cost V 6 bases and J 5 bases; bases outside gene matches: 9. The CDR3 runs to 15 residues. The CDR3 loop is CASSRRQGGTGELFF. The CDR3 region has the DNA TGTGCCAGCAGCCGTCGACAGGGCGGTACCGGGGAGCTGTTTTTT.

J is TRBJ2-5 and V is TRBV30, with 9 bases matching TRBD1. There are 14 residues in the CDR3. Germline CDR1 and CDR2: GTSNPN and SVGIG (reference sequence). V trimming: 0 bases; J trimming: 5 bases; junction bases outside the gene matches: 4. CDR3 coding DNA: TGTGCCTGGAGTGTGACAGGGGGTGGGGAGACCCAGTACTTC. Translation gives CAWSVTGGGETQYF.

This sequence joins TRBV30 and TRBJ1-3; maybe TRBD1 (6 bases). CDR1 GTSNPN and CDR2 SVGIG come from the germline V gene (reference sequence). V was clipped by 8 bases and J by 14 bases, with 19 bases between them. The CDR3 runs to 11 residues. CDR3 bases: TGTGCCGCCACTGCAGGACAGCGATTATATTTT. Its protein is CAATAGQRLYF. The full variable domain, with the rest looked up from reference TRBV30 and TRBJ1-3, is SQTIHQWPATLVQPVGSPLSLECTVEGTSNPNLYWYRQAAGRGLQLLFYSVGIGQISSEVPQNLSASRPQDRQFILSSKKLLLSDSGFYLCAATAGQRLYFGEGSWLTVV.

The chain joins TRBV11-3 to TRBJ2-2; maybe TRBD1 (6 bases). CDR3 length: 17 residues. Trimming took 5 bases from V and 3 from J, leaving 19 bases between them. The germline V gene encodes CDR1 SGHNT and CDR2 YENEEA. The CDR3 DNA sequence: TGTGCCAGCAGCCACAGTCGACAGGATCGGTACACCGGGGAGCTGTTTTTT. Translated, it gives CASSHSRQDRYTGELFF.

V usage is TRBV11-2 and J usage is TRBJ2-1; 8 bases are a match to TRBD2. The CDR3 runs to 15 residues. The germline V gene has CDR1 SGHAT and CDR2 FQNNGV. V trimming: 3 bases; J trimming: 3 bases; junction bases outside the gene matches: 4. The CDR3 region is CASSLGGRSYNEQFF. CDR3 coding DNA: TGTGCCAGCAGCTTGGGCGGGAGGAGCTACAATGAGCAGTTCTTC.

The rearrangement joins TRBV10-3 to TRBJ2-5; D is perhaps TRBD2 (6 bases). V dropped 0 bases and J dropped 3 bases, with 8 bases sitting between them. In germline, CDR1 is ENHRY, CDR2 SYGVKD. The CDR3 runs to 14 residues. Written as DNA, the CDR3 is TGTGCCATCAGTGAGTCGGGAGGTGAAGAGACCCAGTACTTC. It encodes CAISESGGEETQYF.

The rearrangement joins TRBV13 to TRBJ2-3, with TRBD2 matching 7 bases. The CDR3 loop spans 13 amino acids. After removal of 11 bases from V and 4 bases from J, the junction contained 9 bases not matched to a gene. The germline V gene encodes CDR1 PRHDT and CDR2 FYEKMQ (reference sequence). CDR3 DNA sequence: TGTGCCTCACGGGCGGGAGTCGCAGATACGCAGTATTTT. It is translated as CASRAGVADTQYF.

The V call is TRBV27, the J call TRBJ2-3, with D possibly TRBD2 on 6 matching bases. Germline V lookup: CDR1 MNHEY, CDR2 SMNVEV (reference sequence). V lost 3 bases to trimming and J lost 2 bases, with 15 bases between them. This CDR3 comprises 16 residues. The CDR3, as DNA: TGTGCCAGCAGTTTCTTGCCGACTAGAAACACAGATACGCAGTATTTT. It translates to CASSFLPTRNTDTQYF.

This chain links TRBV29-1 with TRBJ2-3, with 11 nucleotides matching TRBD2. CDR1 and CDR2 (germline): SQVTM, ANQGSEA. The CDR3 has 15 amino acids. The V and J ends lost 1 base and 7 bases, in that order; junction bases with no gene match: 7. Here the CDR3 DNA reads TGCAGCGTTGAAGTATTGTCTAGCGGGAGGAATACGCAGTATTTT. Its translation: CSVEVLSSGRNTQYF.

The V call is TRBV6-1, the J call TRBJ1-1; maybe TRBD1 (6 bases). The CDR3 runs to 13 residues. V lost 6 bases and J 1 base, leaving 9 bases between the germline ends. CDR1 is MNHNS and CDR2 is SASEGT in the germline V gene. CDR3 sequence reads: CASSQQGNTEAFF. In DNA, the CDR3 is TGTGCCAGCAGCCAACAGGGGAACACTGAAGCTTTCTTT.

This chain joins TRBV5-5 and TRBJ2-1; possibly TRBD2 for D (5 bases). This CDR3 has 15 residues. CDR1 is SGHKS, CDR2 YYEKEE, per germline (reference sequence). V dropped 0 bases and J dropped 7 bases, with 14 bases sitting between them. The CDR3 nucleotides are TGTGCCAGCAGCTTGGAGCCGGGGATTGTGAATGAGCAGTTCTTC. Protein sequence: CASSLEPGIVNEQFF.

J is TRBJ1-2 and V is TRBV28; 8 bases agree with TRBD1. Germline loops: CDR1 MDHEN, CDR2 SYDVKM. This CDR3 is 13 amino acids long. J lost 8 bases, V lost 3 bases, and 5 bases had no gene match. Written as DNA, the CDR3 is TGTGCCAGCAGTTTGTCAGGGGGCGGAGGCTACACCTTC. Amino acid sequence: CASSLSGGGGYTF.

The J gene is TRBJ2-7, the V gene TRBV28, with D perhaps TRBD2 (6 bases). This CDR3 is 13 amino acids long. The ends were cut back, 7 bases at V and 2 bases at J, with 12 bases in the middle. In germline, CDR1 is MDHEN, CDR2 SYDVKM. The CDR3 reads CASTVTGAYEQYF. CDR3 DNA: TGTGCCAGCACGGTAACGGGAGCCTACGAGCAGTACTTC.

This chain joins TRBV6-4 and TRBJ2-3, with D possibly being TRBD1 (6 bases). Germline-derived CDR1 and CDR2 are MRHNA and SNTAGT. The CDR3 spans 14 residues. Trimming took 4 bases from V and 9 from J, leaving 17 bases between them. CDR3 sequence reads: CASSVSRQAETQYF. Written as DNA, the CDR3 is TGTGCCAGCAGTGTATCCCGACAGGCCGAAACGCAGTATTTT.

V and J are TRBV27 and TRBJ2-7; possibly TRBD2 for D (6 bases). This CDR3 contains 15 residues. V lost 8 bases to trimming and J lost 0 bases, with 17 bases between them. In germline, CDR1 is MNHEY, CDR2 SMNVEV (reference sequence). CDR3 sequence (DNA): TGTGCCAGCGCAATGAAGGGAGGAAGCTCCTACGAGCAGTACTTC. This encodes CASAMKGGSSYEQYF.

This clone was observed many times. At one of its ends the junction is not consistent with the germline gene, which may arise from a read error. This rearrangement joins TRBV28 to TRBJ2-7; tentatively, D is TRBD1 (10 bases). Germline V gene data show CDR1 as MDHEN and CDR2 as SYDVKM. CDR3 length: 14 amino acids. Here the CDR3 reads CASRVTGGGSGSQF. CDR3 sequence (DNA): TGTGCCAGCAGGGTGACAGGGGGCGGTAGCGGGAGTCAGTTC. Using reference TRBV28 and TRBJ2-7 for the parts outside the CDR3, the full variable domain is DVKVTQSSRYLVKRTGEKVFLECVQDMDHENMFWYRQDPGLGLRLIYFSYDVKMKEKGDIPEGYSVSREKKERFSLILESASTNQTSMYLCASRVTGGGSGSQFGPGTRLTVT.

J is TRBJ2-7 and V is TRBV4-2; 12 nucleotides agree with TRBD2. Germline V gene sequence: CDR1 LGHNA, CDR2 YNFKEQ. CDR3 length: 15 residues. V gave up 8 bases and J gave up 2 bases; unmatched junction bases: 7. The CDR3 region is CASRHGLAGTYEQYF. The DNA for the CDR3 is TGTGCCAGCCGACACGGACTAGCGGGGACCTACGAGCAGTACTTC.

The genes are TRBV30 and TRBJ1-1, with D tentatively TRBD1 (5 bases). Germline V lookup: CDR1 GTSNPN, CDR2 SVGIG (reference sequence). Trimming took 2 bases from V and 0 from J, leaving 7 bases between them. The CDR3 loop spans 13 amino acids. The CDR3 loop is CAWSKGLNTEAFF. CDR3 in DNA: TGTGCCTGGAGTAAGGGGCTGAACACTGAAGCTTTCTTT.

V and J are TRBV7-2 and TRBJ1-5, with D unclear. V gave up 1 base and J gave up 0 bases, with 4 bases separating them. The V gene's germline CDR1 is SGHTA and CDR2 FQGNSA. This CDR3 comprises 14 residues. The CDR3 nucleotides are TGTGCCAGCAGCTTAGTATTTAGCAATCAGCCCCAGCATTTT. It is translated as CASSLVFSNQPQHF.

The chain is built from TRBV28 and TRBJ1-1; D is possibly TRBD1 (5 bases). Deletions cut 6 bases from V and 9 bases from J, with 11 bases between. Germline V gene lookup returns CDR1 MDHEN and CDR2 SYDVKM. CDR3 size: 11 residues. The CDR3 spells CASSMTAQAFF. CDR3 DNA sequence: TGTGCCAGCAGCATGACAGCCCAAGCTTTCTTT.

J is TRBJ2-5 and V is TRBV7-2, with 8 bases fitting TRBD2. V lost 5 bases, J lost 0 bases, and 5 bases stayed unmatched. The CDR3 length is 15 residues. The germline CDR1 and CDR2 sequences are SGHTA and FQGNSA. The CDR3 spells CASSPTSGNQETQYF. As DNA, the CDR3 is TGTGCCAGCAGCCCAACTAGCGGTAACCAAGAGACCCAGTACTTC.

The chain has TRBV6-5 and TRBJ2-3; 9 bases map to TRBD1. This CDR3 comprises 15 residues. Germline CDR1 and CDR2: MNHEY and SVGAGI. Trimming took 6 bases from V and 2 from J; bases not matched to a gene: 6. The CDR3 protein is CASRSGQGDTDTQYF. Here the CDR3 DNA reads TGTGCCAGCAGATCGGGACAGGGAGACACAGATACGCAGTATTTT.

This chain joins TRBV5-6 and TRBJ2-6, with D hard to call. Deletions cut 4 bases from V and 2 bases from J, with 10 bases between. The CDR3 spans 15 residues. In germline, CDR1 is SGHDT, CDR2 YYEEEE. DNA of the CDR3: TGTGCCAGCAGCCACCCTACTACTGGGGCCAACGTCCTGACTTTC. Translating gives CASSHPTTGANVLTF.

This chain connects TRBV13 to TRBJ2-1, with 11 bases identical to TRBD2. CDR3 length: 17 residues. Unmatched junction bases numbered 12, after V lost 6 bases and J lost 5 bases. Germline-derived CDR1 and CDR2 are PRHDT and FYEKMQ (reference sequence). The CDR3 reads CASRGLAEPNSNNEQFF. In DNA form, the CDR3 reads TGTGCCAGCAGGGGACTAGCGGAACCTAATTCTAACAATGAGCAGTTCTTC. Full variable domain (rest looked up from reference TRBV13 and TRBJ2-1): AAGVIQSPRHLIKEKRETATLKCYPIPRHDTVYWYQQGPGQDPQFLISFYEKMQSDKGSIPDRFSAQQFSDYHSELNMSSLELGDSALYFCASRGLAEPNSNNEQFFGPGTRLTVL.

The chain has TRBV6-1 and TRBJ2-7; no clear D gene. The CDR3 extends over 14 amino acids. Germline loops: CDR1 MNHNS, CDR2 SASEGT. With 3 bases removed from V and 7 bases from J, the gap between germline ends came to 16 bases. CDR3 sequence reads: CASSEGQLVGEQYF. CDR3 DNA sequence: TGTGCCAGCAGTGAGGGTCAGCTAGTTGGTGAGCAGTACTTC.

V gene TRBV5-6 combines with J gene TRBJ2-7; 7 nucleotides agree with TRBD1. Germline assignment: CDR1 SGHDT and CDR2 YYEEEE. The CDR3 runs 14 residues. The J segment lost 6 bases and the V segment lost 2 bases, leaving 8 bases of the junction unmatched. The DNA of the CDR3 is TGTGCCAGCAGCTTCGGGACAGTAAGGAGCGAGCAGTACTTC. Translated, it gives CASSFGTVRSEQYF.

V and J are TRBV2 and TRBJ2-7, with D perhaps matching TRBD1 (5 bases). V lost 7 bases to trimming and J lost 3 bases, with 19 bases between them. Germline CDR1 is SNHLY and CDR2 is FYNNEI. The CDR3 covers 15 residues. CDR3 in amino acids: CASTDTGRWGYEQYF. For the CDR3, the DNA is TGTGCCAGCACGGACACAGGCCGCTGGGGCTACGAGCAGTACTTC.

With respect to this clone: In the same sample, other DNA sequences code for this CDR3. CDR3 nucleotides: TGTGCCAGCATGTCCGGTCTCTCCGGGGCCAACGTCCTGACTTTC. Translating it yields CASMSGLSGANVLTF. This chain uses TRBV2 with TRBJ2-6; D gene ambiguous. V was pared by 7 bases and J by 4 bases, with 14 bases between. Germline CDR1 SNHLY, CDR2 FYNNEI. The CDR3 spans 15 residues.

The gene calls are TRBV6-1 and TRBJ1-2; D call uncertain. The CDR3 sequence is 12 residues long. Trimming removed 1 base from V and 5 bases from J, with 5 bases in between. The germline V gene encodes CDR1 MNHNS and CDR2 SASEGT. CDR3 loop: CASSEGTYGYTF. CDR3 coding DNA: TGTGCCAGCAGTGAAGGGACTTATGGCTACACCTTC.

The CDR3 coding sequence is TGTGCCAGCAGCTACTTCCAGGGTGGGCTTGGCGGCTACACCTTC. Translated: CASSYFQGGLGGYTF. The genes are TRBV7-2 and TRBJ1-2, with a tentative D call TRBD1 (5 bases). Deletions cut 4 bases from V and 8 bases from J, with 20 bases between. Germline CDR1 is SGHTA and CDR2 is FQGNSA. CDR3 length equals 15 residues.